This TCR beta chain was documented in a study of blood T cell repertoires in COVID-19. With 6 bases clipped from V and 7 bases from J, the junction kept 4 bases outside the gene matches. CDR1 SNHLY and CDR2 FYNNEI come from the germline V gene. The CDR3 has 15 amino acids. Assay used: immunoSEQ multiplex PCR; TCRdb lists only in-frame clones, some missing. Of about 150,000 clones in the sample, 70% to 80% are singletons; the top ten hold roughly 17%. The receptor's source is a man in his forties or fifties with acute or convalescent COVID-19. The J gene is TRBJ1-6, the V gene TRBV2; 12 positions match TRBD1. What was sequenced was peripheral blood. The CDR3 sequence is CASRGQGASNSPLHF. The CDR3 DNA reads TGTGCCAGCAGGGGACAGGGGGCGTCGAATTCACCCCTCCACTTT.